A selection of T cell receptor beta chains follows, all from one sample in a study of T cell responses to AZD1222 COVID-19 vaccine. TCRdb keeps only in-frame clones here, not all; method: immunoSEQ multiplex PCR. The sample shows 100,000 to 120,000 clones, roughly nine tenths of them seen only once. The sequencing used peripheral blood, collected on day 0 of MenACWY control vaccination. The receptor set was obtained from an adult in good health. The CDR3 runs from the conserved cysteine through the conserved F or W. Each record gives: D gene, CDR3 length, J gene, clone size, V gene, CDR3 protein, CDR3 DNA. A D gene is named only where the DNA matches it firmly. Clone size, where shown, is once, few, many, or a class for clones that have expanded.

- 10 TRBJ1-2 - TRBV28 CASSRYGYTF TGTGCCAGCAGTCGCTATGGCTACACCTTC
- 12 TRBJ1-1 - TRBV30 CAWAGGNTEAFF TGTGCCTGGGCCGGGGGGAACACTGAAGCTTTCTTT
- 15 TRBJ2-5 - TRBV10-3 CAISESRLSQETQYF TGTGCCATCAGTGAGTCGAGGTTGAGTCAAGAGACCCAGTACTTC
- 14 TRBJ1-1 - TRBV6-5 CASTPLRVDTEAFF TGTGCCAGCACCCCCTTAAGGGTCGACACTGAAGCTTTCTTT
- 13 TRBJ1-5 once TRBV24-1 CATSDFGDQPQHF TGTGCCACCAGTGACTTCGGGGATCAGCCCCAGCATTTT
- 16 TRBJ1-6 once TRBV5-5 CASSRNTGRENSPLHF TGTGCCAGCAGCCGAAATACCGGACGGGAAAATTCACCCCTCCACTTT
TRBD1 14 TRBJ1-5 - TRBV18 CASSPDRGGQPQHF TGTGCCAGCTCACCCGACAGGGGTGGTCAGCCCCAGCATTTT
TRBD1 14 TRBJ2-5 - TRBV27 CASSKGQGEETQYF TGTGCCAGCAGCAAGGGACAGGGGGAAGAGACCCAGTACTTC
TRBD1 14 TRBJ1-2 - TRBV30 CAWSRGQGDYGYTF TGTGCCTGGAGTCGAGGACAGGGGGACTATGGCTACACCTTC
TRBD1 14 TRBJ1-1 - TRBV2 CASRTQGDNTEAFF TGTGCCAGCAGAACTCAGGGGGATAACACTGAAGCTTTCTTT
- 18 TRBJ2-1 large TRBV2 CASSDSEREGSSYNEQFF TGTGCCAGCAGTGATTCCGAACGAGAGGGGAGCTCCTACAATGAGCAGTTCTTC
- 13 TRBJ1-5 - TRBV5-1 CASSLDSNQPQHF TGCGCCAGCAGCTTGGATAGTAATCAGCCCCAGCATTTT
- 15 TRBJ2-2 few TRBV9 CASSVQVGNTGELFF TGTGCCAGCAGCGTTCAAGTAGGGAACACCGGGGAGCTGTTTTTT
- 13 TRBJ2-1 - TRBV30 CAWALDRSNEQFF TGTGCCTGGGCTTTAGACAGGTCCAATGAGCAGTTCTTC
TRBD1 14 TRBJ2-7 - TRBV7-9 CASSSSGQAYEQYF TGTGCCAGCAGCTCATCGGGACAGGCCTACGAGCAGTACTTC
TRBD1 15 TRBJ1-4 - TRBV5-4 CASSLADRGNEKLFF TGTGCCAGCAGCTTGGCAGACAGGGGAAATGAAAAACTGTTTTTT
TRBD2 14 TRBJ2-2 - TRBV3-1/TRBV3-2 CASGQIAGSGELFF TGTGCCAGCGGACAGATAGCGGGGTCCGGGGAGCTGTTTTTT
- 14 TRBJ2-2 - TRBV27 CASSLYRDTGELFF TGTGCCAGCAGTTTATATCGAGACACCGGGGAGCTGTTTTTT
- 14 TRBJ2-1 - TRBV7-2 CASSPASRRNEQFF TGTGCCAGCAGCCCTGCTTCCAGGAGGAATGAGCAGTTCTTC
- 16 TRBJ1-5 - TRBV27 CASSLGQRYSNQPQHF TGTGCCAGCAGTTTGGGGCAGAGATATAGCAATCAGCCCCAGCATTTT
- 15 TRBJ1-1 - TRBV18 CASSPLLGPDTEAFF TGTGCCAGCTCACCACTATTGGGTCCCGACACTGAAGCTTTCTTT
- 14 TRBJ1-2 once TRBV10-2 CASSDSAGGGGYTF TGCGCCAGCAGTGATTCAGCCGGGGGCGGTGGCTACACCTTC
- 14 TRBJ1-6 once TRBV5-1 CASSLLKGNSPLHF TGCGCCAGCAGCTTGTTAAAGGGAAATTCACCCCTCCACTTT
- 13 TRBJ1-4 - TRBV6-4 CASSREVNEKLFF TGTGCCAGCTCGCGGGAGGTTAATGAAAAACTGTTTTTT
TRBD2 14 TRBJ2-1 - TRBV19 CASSIGVASGEQFF TGTGCCAGTAGTATAGGGGTAGCTAGCGGTGAGCAGTTCTTC
TRBD1 13 TRBJ1-5 - TRBV11-2 CASSSDRGQPQHF TGTGCCAGCAGTTCCGACAGGGGCCAGCCCCAGCATTTT
TRBD1 12 TRBJ1-2 - TRBV3-1/TRBV3-2 CASSPHRGGYTF TGTGCCAGCAGCCCCCACAGGGGCGGCTACACCTTC
TRBD1 15 TRBJ1-6 - TRBV27 CASRLQGASYSPLHF TGTGCCAGCCGATTACAGGGGGCGTCTTATTCACCCCTCCACTTT
TRBD2 15 TRBJ2-1 - TRBV27 CASSLSSGGGDEQFF TGTGCCAGCAGTTTAAGTAGCGGGGGGGGCGATGAGCAGTTCTTC
TRBD2 15 TRBJ2-7 - TRBV5-4 CASSPGAGGVYEQYF TGTGCCAGCAGCCCTGGGGCCGGGGGGGTCTACGAGCAGTACTTC
- 14 TRBJ1-5 - TRBV6-1 CASSDRGGNQPQHF TGTGCCAGCAGTGATAGGGGAGGCAATCAGCCCCAGCATTTT
- 15 TRBJ2-5 - TRBV28 CASSFGDNPRPAQYF TGTGCCAGCAGTTTTGGGGACAATCCCCGGCCAGCCCAGTACTTC
- 14 TRBJ1-1 - TRBV5-8 CASSLRGANTEAFF TGTGCCAGCAGCCTACGAGGGGCTAACACTGAAGCTTTCTTT
- 14 TRBJ1-5 - TRBV30 CAWSVGTLNQPQHF TGTGCCTGGAGTGTAGGGACCCTTAACCAGCCCCAGCATTTT
- 14 TRBJ1-1 - TRBV10-1 CASSESPSYPEAFF TGCGCCAGCAGTGAGTCGCCCAGTTACCCTGAAGCTTTCTTT
- 14 TRBJ1-3 - TRBV10-3 CAISSRGSGNTIYF TGTGCCATCAGTTCCAGGGGCTCTGGAAACACCATATATTTT
TRBD1 16 TRBJ1-5 - TRBV11-2 CASSSTGTATNQPQHF TGTGCCAGCAGCTCCACCGGGACAGCGACCAATCAGCCCCAGCATTTT
TRBD1 13 TRBJ2-5 - TRBV10-3 CAISTDREQGQYF TGTGCCATCAGCACAGACAGGGAACAAGGCCAGTACTTC
TRBD1 15 TRBJ1-2 - TRBV19 CASSGPGQGTGGYTF TGTGCCAGTAGCGGACCGGGACAGGGGACAGGCGGCTACACCTTC
TRBD2 14 TRBJ2-7 - TRBV2 CASRASGGDGKQYF TGTGCCAGCAGGGCCTCGGGAGGGGACGGAAAGCAGTACTTC
- 12 TRBJ2-2 - TRBV7-9 CASQGGTGELFF TGTGCCTCCCAGGGTGGCACCGGGGAGCTGTTTTTT